The 2 T cell receptor beta chains below were found in one sample sequenced in a study of CD8 T cells in ankylosing spondylitis. TCRdb recomputed calls from the 5' RACE reads with MiXCR, one row per CDR3 protein. The table lists more than 7,500 distinct CDR3 sequences, 3.9% of them singletons. What was sequenced was blood, either unsorted or a sorted T cell fraction (not recorded which). The receptors were sampled from a female donor with ankylosing spondylitis or in good health (not recorded which).

This clonotype was detected ten times or more. The chain couples TRBV9 to TRBJ2-3; 9 bases are shared with TRBD1. Germline V gene lookup returns CDR1 SGDLS and CDR2 YYNGEE. V gave up 4 bases and J gave up 0 bases; unmatched junction bases: 12. The CDR3 spans 18 residues. The CDR3: CASSFRDRVLSSTDTQYF. CDR3 nucleotide sequence: TGTGCCAGCAGCTTCCGGGACAGGGTTCTTTCTAGCACAGATACGCAGTATTTT.

This clonotype was seen many times. This sequence joins TRBV9 and TRBJ2-1; 11 bases map to TRBD2. CDR3 length: 15 residues. The germline V gene has CDR1 SGDLS and CDR2 YYNGEE. V shed 3 bases, J shed 2 bases, and the junction held 1 base outside the gene matches. CDR3 sequence reads: CASSASGGPYNEQFF. In DNA, the CDR3 is TGTGCCAGCAGCGCTAGCGGGGGGCCCTACAATGAGCAGTTCTTC.